The TCR beta chain described here comes from a study of blood T cells in healthy people across ages. A word on this clonotype: The antigen remains unidentified.

Total RNA was extracted at no less than 5.5 micrograms per sample. The study's findings and limits: Observed TCR beta diversity per million T cells went down as age went up. This fall followed a roughly linear course with age.

Combining a sample-barcoded 5' primer with a J-beta primer mix, a second PCR ran for about 7 to 11 cycles. A single record per CDR3 protein comes from TCRdb applying MiXCR to the 5' RACE reads. The sample has almost 800,000 distinct CDR3 sequences; about three fifths are singletons. The sequenced sample was blood. The sequence came from a man under 40 in good health.

The CDR3 DNA reads TGTGCCAGCCCCCCCGGACAGGTCCCAGATACGCAGTATTTT. It is translated as CASPPGQVPDTQYF. V and J are TRBV28 and TRBJ2-3; 7 positions agree with TRBD1. Per germline, CDR1 MDHEN and CDR2 SYDVKM. The CDR3 extends over 14 amino acids. The V and J ends lost 8 bases and 4 bases, in that order; junction bases with no gene match: 9. Based on the CDR3 plus reference TRBV28 and TRBJ2-3, the full variable domain is DVKVTQSSRYLVKRTGEKVFLECVQDMDHENMFWYRQDPGLGLRLIYFSYDVKMKEKGDIPEGYSVSREKKERFSLILESASTNQTSMYLCASPPGQVPDTQYFGPGTRLTVL.